One sample yielded the 27 T cell receptor beta chains listed below, sequenced in a study of T cells in Graves' hyperthyroidism and ophthalmopathy. What was amplified from RNA transcripts were TCR beta CDR3 regions. First-round RT-PCR with HTBI primers amplified the TCR CDR3 region. TCRdb ran MiXCR on the multiplex PCR reads and lists one entry per CDR3 protein. The data contain a few hundred thousand distinct CDR3 sequences, roughly 14% of them singletons. The sample was blood. These receptors were taken from a woman under 30 with Graves' hyperthyroidism.

There are many counts of this clonotype. V is TRBV10-3 and J is TRBJ2-3, with 7 bases that match TRBD2. This CDR3 has 13 residues. The J segment lost 4 bases and the V segment lost 4 bases, leaving 2 bases of the junction unmatched. The germline gives CDR1 ENHRY, CDR2 SYGVKD. The CDR3 nucleotides are TGTGCCATCAGTGCTGGGAGGGCAGATACGCAGTATTTT. Its protein is CAISAGRADTQYF.

CDR3 in DNA: TGCAGTGCTCGGACTAGCGGGGGGTGGACAGATACGCAGTATTTT. Protein sequence: CSARTSGGWTDTQYF. The chain links TRBV20-1 to TRBJ2-3; 14 bases match TRBD2. Germline V gene lookup returns CDR1 DFQATT and CDR2 SNEGSKA (reference sequence). Unmatched junction bases numbered 4, after V lost 5 bases and J lost 3 bases. The length of the CDR3 is 15 residues.

This clonotype has a handful of counts. V is TRBV15 and J is TRBJ1-4; no definite D call. This CDR3 is built from 12 residues. The V end lost 1 base, the J end lost 7 bases, and 4 bases lay between the germline ends. CDR1 and CDR2 from the germline V gene are LNHNV and YYDKDF (reference sequence). As DNA, the CDR3 is TGTGCCACCAGCAGAGGGGCTGAAAAACTGTTTTTT. This sequence encodes CATSRGAEKLFF.

This sequence joins TRBV6-1 and TRBJ1-5; 7 nucleotides agree with TRBD1. Germline trimming cut 4 bases from V and 5 bases from J; bases unmatched to any gene: 8. This CDR3 spans 15 amino acids. CDR1 and CDR2 from the germline V gene are MNHNS and SASEGT. CDR3 DNA: TGTGCCAGCAGTGGGGAGGGGGCGGGATATCAGCCCCAGCATTTT. This gives the protein CASSGEGAGYQPQHF.

As for this clonotype: Germline and junction disagree at one end, which may indicate a read error. The V call is TRBV7-3, the J call TRBJ2-2, with TRBD2 matching 14 bases. The CDR3 loop spans 19 amino acids. Germline CDR1 reads SGHTA; CDR2 reads FQGTGA. As DNA, the CDR3 is TGTGCCAGCAGCTTCAGTCCGGGACTAGCGGGAGCGGACACCGGGGAACTGTTTTTT. Protein: CASSFSPGLAGADTGELFF. The full variable domain, with the rest looked up from reference TRBV7-3 and TRBJ2-2, is GAGVSQTPSNKVTEKGKYVELRCDPISGHTALYWYRQSLGQGPEFLIYFQGTGAADDSGLPNDRFFAVRPEGSVSTLKIQRTERGDSAVYLCASSFSPGLAGADTGELFFGEGSRLTVL.

This clonotype was seen at least ten times. V and J are TRBV7-2 and TRBJ2-3, with 8 bases lining up with TRBD2. The junction had 7 bases not matched to a gene; V was cut back by 5 bases and J by 0 bases. CDR3 length: 16 residues. Germline CDR1 and CDR2: SGHTA and FQGNSA. The CDR3 bases are TGTGCCAGCAGCCCCCTCGCGGGGGGTAGCACAGATACGCAGTATTTT. This codes for CASSPLAGGSTDTQYF.

In this sample, this clonotype turned up many times. V usage is TRBV11-2 and J usage is TRBJ2-3, with D possibly called TRBD1 or TRBD2 (6 bases each). The CDR3 covers 17 residues. Germline CDR1 SGHAT, CDR2 FQNNGV. V shed 5 bases and J shed 5 bases, with 23 bases lying between them. The CDR3 protein is CASSPIRGARKGDTQYF. CDR3 bases: TGTGCCAGCAGCCCGATAAGGGGGGCGCGAAAGGGAGATACGCAGTATTTT. The full variable domain, its missing parts supplied by reference TRBV11-2 and TRBJ2-3, is EAGVAQSPRYKIIEKRQSVAFWCNPISGHATLYWYQQILGQGPKLLIQFQNNGVVDDSQLPKDRFSAERLKGVDSTLKIQPAKLEDSAVYLCASSPIRGARKGDTQYFGPGTRLTVL.

In this sample, this clonotype turned up a few times. The V call is TRBV5-1, the J call TRBJ2-1, with D perhaps TRBD2 (5 bases). CDR1 is SGHRS, CDR2 YFSETQ, per germline. Trimming took off 1 base at V and 5 bases at J, with 13 bases between the two ends. CDR3 length: 15 residues. The CDR3 DNA reads as TGCGCCAGCAGCTTGTCGGAGGTCAGCAACAATGAGCAGTTCTTC. Protein: CASSLSEVSNNEQFF. Filled out from reference TRBV5-1 and TRBJ2-1, the complete variable domain reads KAGVTQTPRYLIKTRGQQVTLSCSPISGHRSVSWYQQTPGQGLQFLFEYFSETQRNKGNFPGRFSGRQFSNSRSEMNVSTLELGDSALYLCASSLSEVSNNEQFFGPGTRLTVL.

This clonotype appeared a few times. The chain combines TRBV9 with TRBJ2-7; a weak D match, TRBD1 (7 bases). Germline CDR1 and CDR2: SGDLS and YYNGEE. The CDR3 covers 16 residues. V lost 0 bases to trimming and J lost 2 bases, with 15 bases between them. The DNA for the CDR3 is TGTGCCAGCAGCGTAGGCCCGCGGGACAGAACCTACGAGCAGTACTTC. Its translation is CASSVGPRDRTYEQYF.

This clonotype occurred many times. In nucleotides, the CDR3 is TGTGCCAGCAGTACAAAAATGACAGCTTCCTACAATGAGCAGTTCTTC. Translation gives CASSTKMTASYNEQFF. The rearrangement links TRBV28 to TRBJ2-1, with D possibly matching TRBD1 (5 bases). This CDR3 has 16 amino acids. Germline-derived CDR1 and CDR2 are MDHEN and SYDVKM. The V and J ends lost 5 bases and 1 base respectively, with 15 bases between them.

This clonotype has just a few counts. V usage is TRBV4-2 and J usage is TRBJ2-5; D is unclear. Deletions cut 0 bases from V and 5 bases from J, with 13 bases between. Germline values: CDR1 LGHNA, CDR2 YNFKEQ. The CDR3 is 15 amino acids. The CDR3 DNA reads as TGTGCCAGCAGCCAAGATCTCGGAGCGCCCGAGACCCAGTACTTC. The encoded protein is CASSQDLGAPETQYF.

This clonotype appeared a few times. The chain uses TRBV2 and TRBJ1-1; D is possibly TRBD1 (5 bases). CDR1 is SNHLY and CDR2 is FYNNEI in the germline V gene. The ends were cut back, 1 base at V and 0 bases at J, with 6 bases in the middle. CDR3 size: 14 residues. The CDR3 nucleotides read TGTGCCAGCAGTGAAGACAGGTTGAACACTGAAGCTTTCTTT. Its translation is CASSEDRLNTEAFF.

The CDR3 protein is CASSLFSSNGEKLFF. The CDR3 DNA is TGTGCCAGCAGCTTATTCAGTAGCAACGGTGAAAAACTGTTTTTT. The chain has TRBV7-8 and TRBJ1-4, with D unresolved. V was clipped by 2 bases and J by 7 bases, with 14 bases between them. CDR3 length: 15 amino acids. In germline, CDR1 is SGHVS, CDR2 FQNEAQ.

The rearrangement links TRBV7-9 to TRBJ2-7, with 11 bases lining up with TRBD2. Germline V gene data show CDR1 as SEHNR and CDR2 as FQNEAQ (reference sequence). The CDR3 runs to 15 residues. Trimming at V came to 3 bases and at J to 7 bases, leaving 8 bases not matched to a gene. The CDR3, as DNA: TGTGCCAGCAGCTTGGTAGCGGGGGGGCCTGATGAGCAGTACTTC. It yields the protein CASSLVAGGPDEQYF.

There are many counts of this clonotype. The V gene is TRBV11-2, the J gene TRBJ2-3; D is perhaps TRBD2 (6 bases). The CDR3 contains 15 residues. Germline V lookup: CDR1 SGHAT, CDR2 FQNNGV. Trimming shortened V by 2 bases and J by 0 bases, and 9 bases separated the two germline ends. For the CDR3, the DNA is TGTGCCAGCAGCTTATGGCGGGGCAGCACAGATACGCAGTATTTT. This translates into CASSLWRGSTDTQYF.

This clonotype was seen repeatedly, ten times or more. J is TRBJ1-1 and V is TRBV28; D gene unclear. This CDR3 comprises 13 residues. With 6 bases removed from V and 0 bases from J, the gap between germline ends came to 8 bases. Germline V CDR1 and CDR2: MDHEN, SYDVKM. This CDR3 reads CASRPTVNTEAFF. In DNA form, the CDR3 reads TGTGCCAGCAGACCTACAGTGAACACTGAAGCTTTCTTT.

CDR3 protein: CASRPPGGRGPPGTQYF. The CDR3 DNA sequence: TGTGCCAGCAGACCCCCGGGAGGGAGGGGCCCCCCGGGTACGCAGTATTTT. The chain joins TRBV28 to TRBJ2-3; the match to TRBD2 covers 8 bases. After removal of 6 bases from V and 8 bases from J, the junction contained 19 bases not matched to a gene. Germline CDR1 is MDHEN and CDR2 is SYDVKM. The CDR3 covers 17 residues.

This clonotype was detected many times. V gene TRBV6-1 combines with J gene TRBJ2-3; no definite D call. This CDR3 region has 16 residues. V dropped 5 bases and J dropped 3 bases, with 18 bases sitting between them. In germline, CDR1 is MNHNS, CDR2 SASEGT. The CDR3 region has the DNA TGTGCCAGCAGTAACGGTTGGCGGAGTGGGACAGATACGCAGTATTTT. Amino acids: CASSNGWRSGTDTQYF.

J is TRBJ1-1 and V is TRBV5-5; a weak D match, TRBD1 (5 bases). In germline, CDR1 is SGHKS, CDR2 YYEKEE (reference sequence). V gave up 2 bases and J gave up 6 bases, with 14 bases separating them. The CDR3 has 14 amino acids. The CDR3 sequence: CASSFGTGYSEAFF. CDR3 DNA: TGTGCCAGCAGCTTTGGCACAGGATACTCTGAAGCTTTCTTT.

This clonotype has a handful of counts. The gene calls are TRBV3-1 and TRBJ2-7; the D gene is possibly TRBD1 (6 bases). Per germline, CDR1 LGHDT and CDR2 YNNKEL (reference sequence). V dropped 5 bases and J dropped 3 bases, with 14 bases sitting between them. The CDR3 runs to 14 residues. CDR3 in amino acids: CASSSGDRVYEQYF. The CDR3 coding sequence is TGTGCCAGCAGCTCAGGGGATAGGGTCTACGAGCAGTACTTC.

This chain uses TRBV6-2 or TRBV6-3 with TRBJ2-7, with D perhaps TRBD1 (5 bases). The J call may not be correct, given that the DNA end is closer to TRBJ2-1. CDR1 and CDR2 from the germline V gene are MNHEY and SVGEGT. The CDR3 consists of 14 residues. The CDR3 region is CASSVGADSYEQFF. CDR3 sequence (DNA): TGTGCCAGCAGTGTAGGGGCCGACTCCTACGAGCAGTTCTTC.

This clonotype was found many times. The J gene is TRBJ2-2, the V gene TRBV13; D uncertain. The length of the CDR3 is 14 residues. Germline CDR1 is PRHDT and CDR2 is FYEKMQ (reference sequence). V shed 5 bases and J shed 5 bases, with 12 bases lying between them. For the CDR3, the DNA is TGTGCCAGCAGCCCCCCACTGGGGACCGGGGAGCTGTTTTTT. Translated: CASSPPLGTGELFF.

The J gene is TRBJ2-6, the V gene TRBV2; 9 bases align to TRBD1. From germline, CDR1 is SNHLY and CDR2 FYNNEI. With V trimmed by 5 bases and J by 11 bases, 10 bases remained unmatched. This CDR3 is built from 15 residues. The CDR3 DNA reads as TGTGCCAGCAGTACTAGACAGGGGGGGGTATACGTCCTGACTTTC. It is translated as CASSTRQGGVYVLTF.

The chain recombines TRBV6-1 with TRBJ1-3, with D tentatively TRBD1 (5 bases). This CDR3 has 16 residues. Trimming took 5 bases from V and 1 from J, leaving 15 bases between them. Germline loops: CDR1 MNHNS, CDR2 SASEGT. The DNA for the CDR3 is TGTGCCAGCAGTTCACTCAGGGAGTGGTCTGGAAACACCATATATTTT. Translating it yields CASSSLREWSGNTIYF.

This clonotype was counted only a few times. This rearrangement joins TRBV4-2 to TRBJ2-1, with TRBD1 as a possible D gene (6 bases). The germline V and J ends were trimmed by 3 bases and 2 bases, with 14 bases remaining between them. CDR3 length equals 16 residues. The germline gives CDR1 LGHNA, CDR2 YNFKEQ. The CDR3 region is CASSHKTGFTYNEQFF. CDR3 DNA: TGTGCCAGCAGCCATAAAACAGGGTTTACCTACAATGAGCAGTTCTTC.

This clonotype was observed a handful of times. The rearrangement joins TRBV7-9 to TRBJ1-2, with D possibly matching TRBD1 (5 bases). Germline V gene sequence: CDR1 SEHNR, CDR2 FQNEAQ (reference sequence). V gave up 3 bases and J gave up 4 bases, with 12 bases separating them. This CDR3 contains 14 residues. The CDR3 DNA reads TGTGCCAGCAGCTTTAACAGGCACCCCTATGGCTACACCTTC. Amino acid sequence: CASSFNRHPYGYTF.

This clonotype was detected many times. This rearrangement joins TRBV2 to TRBJ2-7; D might be TRBD1 (7 bases). The CDR3 is made up of 16 amino acids. Looked up from germline, CDR1 is SNHLY and CDR2 is FYNNEI. Trimming took off 2 bases at V and 0 bases at J, with 14 bases between the two ends. This CDR3 reads CASSETGDSDSYEQYF. Written as DNA, the CDR3 is TGTGCCAGCAGTGAAACGGGGGACAGTGACTCCTACGAGCAGTACTTC. Supplemented by reference TRBV2 and TRBJ2-7, the full variable domain reads EPEVTQTPSHQVTQMGQEVILRCVPISNHLYFYWYRQILGQKVEFLVSFYNNEISEKSEIFDDQFSVERPDGSNFTLKIRSTKLEDSAMYFCASSETGDSDSYEQYFGPGTRLTVT.